The next 9 T cell receptor beta chains were all read from a single sample in a study of blood T cell repertoires in COVID-19. Sequenced by immunoSEQ multiplex PCR; TCRdb stores in-frame clones only, minus some. The sample lists some 320,000 clones, around 87% occurring once. Material for sequencing was PBMCs or T cells enriched from blood (not recorded which). These receptors originate from a woman between 25 and 40 years old who had recovered from COVID-19.

V is TRBV2 and J is TRBJ2-3; weak D call: TRBD1 (6 bases). Trimming took off 8 bases at V and 0 bases at J, with 12 bases between the two ends. CDR3 length: 14 amino acids. Germline CDR1 reads SNHLY; CDR2 reads FYNNEI. CDR3: CASFGTTSTDTQYF. As DNA, the CDR3 is TGTGCCAGCTTTGGGACAACTAGCACAGATACGCAGTATTTT.

The rearrangement joins TRBV6-4 to TRBJ2-5, with 8 bases fitting TRBD2. CDR1 is MRHNA, CDR2 SNTAGT, per germline. The CDR3 has 15 residues. Losses at the gene ends were 4 bases for V and 2 bases for J; bases not matched to a gene: 6. For the CDR3, the DNA is TGTGCCAGCAGTGTTAACGGGGGGGAGCAAGAGACCCAGTACTTC. Translation gives CASSVNGGEQETQYF.

This clone was detected only a few times. This chain uses TRBV28 with TRBJ1-6; 9 bases map to TRBD1. Germline values: CDR1 MDHEN, CDR2 SYDVKM. V lost 5 bases and J lost 7; bases outside the gene matches: 6. The CDR3 has 15 residues. CDR3 region: CASSLVGQGNSPLHF. CDR3 sequence (DNA): TGTGCCAGCAGTCTAGTCGGACAGGGGAATTCACCCCTCCACTTT.

The genes are TRBV10-3 and TRBJ2-2, with TRBD1 identical over 8 bases. The CDR3 has 15 amino acids. After removal of 10 bases from V and 3 bases from J, the junction contained 10 bases not matched to a gene. Germline CDR1 is ENHRY and CDR2 is SYGVKD. CDR3 bases: TGTGCCACCCAACCGCAGGGGGCTGACACCGGGGAGCTGTTTTTT. Translation gives CATQPQGADTGELFF.

In this sample, this clone turned up once. The J gene is TRBJ2-7, the V gene TRBV2; 8 nucleotides agree with TRBD1. Germline V lookup: CDR1 SNHLY, CDR2 FYNNEI. This CDR3 spans 14 amino acids. The junction had 5 bases not matched to a gene; V was cut back by 4 bases and J by 3 bases. The CDR3 nucleotides are TGTGCCAGCAGTGTAGGGACAGGCCACTACGAGCAGTACTTC. Its protein is CASSVGTGHYEQYF.

This chain uses TRBV4-2 with TRBJ2-3; D might be TRBD1 (6 bases). Trimming shortened V by 4 bases and J by 6 bases, and 14 bases separated the two germline ends. The CDR3 length is 14 residues. The germline gives CDR1 LGHNA, CDR2 YNFKEQ. In nucleotides, the CDR3 is TGTGCCAGCAGCCCCGTGGGGGCCGCCGATACGCAGTATTTT. Protein sequence: CASSPVGAADTQYF.

The chain carries TRBV2 and TRBJ1-6; the match to TRBD1 covers 7 bases. The V segment lost 4 bases and the J segment 1 base; nucleotides outside the gene matches: 4. The CDR3 contains 16 residues. The V gene's germline CDR1 is SNHLY and CDR2 FYNNEI. The CDR3 loop reads CASSGRQGSYNSPLHF. CDR3 nucleotides: TGTGCCAGCAGTGGCCGACAGGGTTCCTATAATTCACCCCTCCACTTT.

The chain recombines TRBV2 with TRBJ2-3, with D perhaps TRBD2 (6 bases). There are 14 residues in the CDR3. Germline V gene sequence: CDR1 SNHLY, CDR2 FYNNEI. V lost 11 bases, J lost 4 bases, and 19 bases lay in between. The CDR3 loop reads CAGGNYMIADTQYF. Here the CDR3 DNA reads TGTGCCGGCGGGAACTACATGATCGCAGATACGCAGTATTTT.

The J gene is TRBJ1-5, the V gene TRBV5-1, with D perhaps matching TRBD1 (5 bases). V was shortened by 3 bases and J by 7 bases, with 29 bases between the two germline ends. Germline assignment: CDR1 SGHRS and CDR2 YFSETQ. The CDR3 sequence is 19 residues long. DNA of the CDR3: TGCGCCAGCAGCTCGACCCTTAAAAATGCCGACAGACCCAGACAGCCCCAGCATTTT. This codes for CASSSTLKNADRPRQPQHF.